These 28 T cell receptor beta chains were all obtained from the same sample, sequenced in a study of cytomegalovirus exposure and HLA in healthy donors. PCR involved 60 Vbeta and 13 Jbeta primers. Some clones are missing from TCRdb's copy, which holds only in-frame ones; the method was immunoSEQ multiplex PCR. The repertoire includes approximately 150,000 clones, about 78% of them detected once, and over 10% sits in the top ten. Sequencing was performed on PBMCs. These receptor sequences come from a woman in her forties or fifties in good health and CMV-seropositive.

This clone was counted between two and nine times. The chain is built from TRBV4-1 and TRBJ2-3; tentatively, D is TRBD1 (8 bases). Germline V lookup: CDR1 MGHRA, CDR2 YSYEKL. V lost 3 bases, J lost 4 bases, and 17 bases lay in between. The CDR3 spans 16 residues. CDR3 sequence (DNA): TGCGCCAGCAGCCATTTTAACAGGGGGGGAGCAGATACGCAGTATTTT. Amino acid sequence: CASSHFNRGGADTQYF.

This clone turned up a few times. The V and J genes are TRBV2 and TRBJ2-1; D not resolved. The ends were cut back, 4 bases at V and 8 bases at J, with 9 bases in the middle. CDR1 and CDR2 from the germline V gene are SNHLY and FYNNEI. This CDR3 has 12 amino acids. DNA for the CDR3: TGTGCCAGCAGTGTCTTTGAGGATGAGCAGTTCTTC. Translation gives CASSVFEDEQFF.

Note on this clone: This CDR3 is also generated by other DNA sequences in the sample. The rearrangement links TRBV6-5 to TRBJ1-5; D perhaps matches TRBD1 (5 bases). CDR1 is MNHEY and CDR2 is SVGAGI in the germline V gene. The CDR3 length is 13 residues. Trimming left V 6 bases short and J 0 bases short, with 6 bases between. CDR3 region: CASSRDSNQPQHF. The DNA of the CDR3 is TGTGCCAGCAGCAGGGATAGCAATCAGCCCCAGCATTTT.

V usage is TRBV5-1 and J usage is TRBJ1-2; the D is unclear. Per germline, CDR1 SGHRS and CDR2 YFSETQ. V lost 6 bases to trimming and J lost 1 base, with 16 bases between them. The CDR3 is 15 amino acids. CDR3 amino acids: CASTLSPIGNYGYTF. The CDR3 DNA reads as TGCGCCAGCACCCTGAGTCCGATTGGTAACTATGGCTACACCTTC.

V is TRBV10-3 and J is TRBJ1-1, with 9 positions matching TRBD1. The germline V gene encodes CDR1 ENHRY and CDR2 SYGVKD. The ends lost 6 bases at V and 3 bases at J; junction bases unmatched: 11. The CDR3 totals 16 residues. The chain's CDR3 is CAISADRGVMYTEAFF. The DNA of the CDR3 is TGTGCCATCAGCGCGGACAGGGGAGTCATGTACACTGAAGCTTTCTTT.

This chain connects TRBV7-9 to TRBJ1-6; the match to TRBD1 covers 7 bases. The CDR3 has 15 amino acids. V shed 5 bases, J shed 6 bases, and the junction held 7 bases outside the gene matches. Germline CDR1 reads SEHNR; CDR2 reads FQNEAQ (reference sequence). This CDR3 reads CASSPPGQSNSPLHF. The CDR3 bases are TGTGCCAGCAGCCCCCCGGGACAGTCTAATTCACCCCTCCACTTT.

This clone was seen once. The rearrangement links TRBV9 to TRBJ1-6; TRBD1 is a possible D gene (5 bases). Per the germline V gene, CDR1 is SGDLS and CDR2 is YYNGEE. V was clipped by 0 bases and J by 7 bases, with 14 bases between them. The CDR3 extends over 16 amino acids. CDR3 residues: CASSVGGGVDNSPLHF. CDR3 nucleotides: TGTGCCAGCAGCGTAGGTGGAGGGGTAGACAATTCACCCCTCCACTTT.

J is TRBJ2-7 and V is TRBV5-6; D is undetermined. Germline V gene sequence: CDR1 SGHDT, CDR2 YYEEEE. The V gene lost 4 bases and the J gene lost 4 bases, with 18 bases spanning the gap. The CDR3 has 15 residues. CDR3 coding DNA: TGTGCCAGCAGCCTCGCAGGTCACGGAATATACGAGCAGTACTTC. Its translation: CASSLAGHGIYEQYF.

The chain joins TRBV6-5 to TRBJ2-7; TRBD1 aligns across 8 bases. There are 16 residues in the CDR3. Germline V CDR1 and CDR2: MNHEY, SVGAGI. With 2 bases clipped from V and 4 bases from J, the junction kept 10 bases outside the gene matches. The CDR3 sequence: CASSYTPDRVDYEQYF. The CDR3 DNA reads TGTGCCAGCAGTTACACCCCGGACAGGGTTGATTACGAGCAGTACTTC.

The CDR3 region is CASSYSKARGNTEAFF. DNA of the CDR3: TGTGCCAGCAGTTACTCGAAAGCCCGGGGGAACACTGAAGCTTTCTTT. The gene calls are TRBV6-5 and TRBJ1-1; D call uncertain. CDR1 and CDR2 (germline): MNHEY, SVGAGI. V was pared by 0 bases and J by 1 base, with 12 bases between. This CDR3 spans 16 amino acids.

V usage is TRBV29-1 and J usage is TRBJ1-2, with 7 bases aligning to TRBD1. Germline V gene sequence: CDR1 SQVTM, CDR2 ANQGSEA. Losses at the gene ends were 7 bases for V and 1 base for J; bases not matched to a gene: 3. This CDR3 contains 12 residues. The CDR3: CSARDSNYGYTF. The DNA for the CDR3 is TGCAGCGCACGGGACAGTAACTATGGCTACACCTTC.

The chain joins TRBV6-5 to TRBJ2-2; 9 bases are a match to TRBD1. The end of the DNA aligns better with TRBJ1-3, so the J call may be wrong. The CDR3 is made up of 15 amino acids. CDR1 and CDR2 (germline): MNHEY, SVGAGI. CDR3 coding DNA: TGTGCCAGCAGCCGAACAGGGGGCGCGGAAAACACCATATATTTT. It codes for CASSRTGGAENTIYF.

The chain links TRBV6-1 to TRBJ1-1; a weak D match, TRBD1 (5 bases). The CDR3 totals 15 residues. Germline CDR1 reads MNHNS; CDR2 reads SASEGT. V lost 5 bases, J lost 4 bases, and 17 bases lay in between. The CDR3 here is CASSTPTTGGTEAFF. CDR3 DNA sequence: TGTGCCAGCAGTACCCCTACAACCGGGGGCACTGAAGCTTTCTTT.

This clone was counted only a few times. The chain recombines TRBV6-4 with TRBJ1-5; 7 nucleotides align to TRBD1. The CDR3 is made up of 13 amino acids. The junction had 5 bases not matched to a gene; V was cut back by 5 bases and J by 7 bases. The germline gives CDR1 MRHNA, CDR2 SNTAGT. The CDR3 DNA follows: TGTGCCAGCAGTCGACAGGGAAGCCAGCCCCAGCATTTT. Translation: CASSRQGSQPQHF.

This clone was seen only a few times. This chain connects TRBV19 to TRBJ2-1, with 11 bases lining up with TRBD2. This CDR3 spans 16 amino acids. The germline CDR1 and CDR2 sequences are LNHDA and SQIVND (reference sequence). V lost 3 bases to trimming and J lost 8 bases; unmatched junction nucleotides: 9. CDR3 in DNA: TGTGCCAGTAGTATGGGCCCCTTGACTAGCGGGGATGAGCAGTTCTTC. It is translated as CASSMGPLTSGDEQFF. The variable domain in full, with the rest retrieved from reference TRBV19 and TRBJ2-1, is DGGITQSPKYLFRKEGQNVTLSCEQNLNHDAMYWYRQDPGQGLRLIYYSQIVNDFQKGDIAEGYSVSREKKESFPLTVTSAQKNPTAFYLCASSMGPLTSGDEQFFGPGTRLTVL.

This clone showed up just a few times. The rearrangement uses TRBV7-6 and TRBJ1-6; 10 bases map to TRBD1. Losses at the gene ends were 6 bases for V and 8 bases for J; bases not matched to a gene: 13. In germline, CDR1 is SGHVS, CDR2 FNYEAQ. The CDR3 spans 17 residues. CDR3 sequence (DNA): TGTGCCAGCAGGCACGAGGGGGACAGGGGTTTGGATTCACCCCTCCACTTT. It encodes CASRHEGDRGLDSPLHF.

This chain joins TRBV9 and TRBJ2-3; TRBD1 might be the D (6 bases). Trimming pared 4 bases from V and 2 bases from J, leaving 17 bases between. This CDR3 is 16 amino acids long. In germline, CDR1 is SGDLS, CDR2 YYNGEE. Here the CDR3 DNA reads TGTGCCAGCAGCCCCTATTCAGGGGAATCCACAGATACGCAGTATTTT. Encoded protein: CASSPYSGESTDTQYF.

This chain connects TRBV18 to TRBJ1-5; no reliable D call. Trimming pared 0 bases from V and 4 bases from J, leaving 7 bases between. Germline CDR1 reads KGHSH; CDR2 reads LQKENI. CDR3 length equals 14 residues. CDR3 sequence reads: CASSPPGTNQPQHF. As DNA, the CDR3 is TGTGCCAGCTCACCACCTGGCACAAATCAGCCCCAGCATTTT.

J is TRBJ1-5 and V is TRBV30; 9 bases agree with TRBD1. Germline V CDR1 and CDR2: GTSNPN, SVGIG (reference sequence). The CDR3 contains 15 residues. The junction had 9 bases not matched to a gene; V was cut back by 3 bases and J by 6 bases. The CDR3 region has the DNA TGTGCCTGGAGCCCGGGACAGGGTTTTAGTCAGCCCCAGCATTTT. Residues: CAWSPGQGFSQPQHF.

The rearrangement links TRBV5-1 to TRBJ2-2; TRBD2 might be the D (5 bases). Trimming removed 5 bases at V and 5 bases at J, with 16 bases between. CDR1 is SGHRS, CDR2 YFSETQ, per germline. The CDR3 loop spans 15 amino acids. The CDR3 here is CASSLTGSGTGELFF. Here the CDR3 DNA reads TGCGCCAGCAGTTTGACCGGGTCGGGAACCGGGGAGCTGTTTTTT.

The rearrangement links TRBV18 to TRBJ2-5, with D uncertain. Germline-derived CDR1 and CDR2 are KGHSH and LQKENI. The CDR3 extends over 14 amino acids. V lost 2 bases to trimming and J lost 1 base, with 8 bases between them. The CDR3 region has the DNA TGTGCCAGCTCACCAATAACAGCCCAAGAGACCCAGTACTTC. Its translation is CASSPITAQETQYF.

The CDR3 here is CASINPGLFTEAFF. The CDR3 nucleotides read TGCGCCAGCATCAATCCAGGGTTATTCACTGAAGCTTTCTTT. This rearrangement joins TRBV10-1 to TRBJ1-1; D possibly corresponds to TRBD1 (5 bases). Trimming took off 7 bases at V and 4 bases at J, with 16 bases between the two ends. Germline CDR1 and CDR2: WNHNN and SYGVQD (reference sequence). The CDR3 contains 14 residues.

The rearrangement links TRBV21-1 to TRBJ1-1; the tabulated D call, TRBD1, remains unverified against the DNA. TRBV21-1 is recorded as a pseudogene. The CDR3 totals 15 residues. The DNA of the CDR3 is TGTGCCAGCAGCAAAGGTGGGGGCGATAGGACTGAAGCTTTCTTT. As protein: CASSKGGGDRTEAFF.

The chain links TRBV29-1 to TRBJ1-1, with TRBD1 identical over 11 bases. Trimming removed 3 bases from V and 3 bases from J; junction bases left unmatched: 6. This CDR3 contains 15 residues. Germline V CDR1 and CDR2: SQVTM, ANQGSEA. CDR3 residues: CSVEGTGGKYTEAFF. The CDR3 bases are TGCAGCGTTGAGGGGACAGGGGGAAAATACACTGAAGCTTTCTTT.

The count of this clone is one. The germline gene is not matched at one end of the junction; a read error may be the cause. The rearrangement uses TRBV7-9 and TRBJ1-4, with D maybe TRBD1 (5 bases). The length of the CDR3 is 12 residues. The V gene's germline CDR1 is SEHNR and CDR2 FQNEAQ (reference sequence). In nucleotides, the CDR3 is TGTTCCAGCAGCCCCCCTTCAGGGAGGCTGTTTTTT. Its translation: CSSSPPSGRLFF.

The chain couples TRBV7-9 to TRBJ2-3; possible D gene TRBD2, 6 bases. Germline CDR1 SEHNR, CDR2 FQNEAQ (reference sequence). Trimming stripped 6 bases from V and 0 bases from J, with 16 bases between. The length of the CDR3 is 16 residues. CDR3 in amino acids: CASRSWDWASTDTQYF. The CDR3 coding sequence is TGTGCCAGCAGGTCTTGGGACTGGGCAAGCACAGATACGCAGTATTTT.

The chain combines TRBV27 with TRBJ2-3; 12 bases line up with TRBD2. V shed 8 bases, J shed 5 bases, and the junction held 8 bases outside the gene matches. This CDR3 is 15 amino acids long. From germline, CDR1 is MNHEY and CDR2 SMNVEV (reference sequence). The CDR3 nucleotides read TGTGCCAGCTCTACCCCTAGCGGGGGGGTAGATACGCAGTATTTT. This sequence encodes CASSTPSGGVDTQYF.

The rearrangement uses TRBV6-1 and TRBJ1-5, with 8 nucleotides matching TRBD1. From germline, CDR1 is MNHNS and CDR2 SASEGT. There are 14 residues in the CDR3. J lost 7 bases, V lost 6 bases, and 8 bases had no gene match. The CDR3 nucleotides read TGTGCCAGCAGCGGACAGGGAAGGACCCAGCCCCAGCATTTT. It codes for CASSGQGRTQPQHF.